This T cell receptor beta chain is from a study of blood T cell repertoires in COVID-19. Study as a whole: Some COVID-19 samples were acute and others convalescent; all came from the United States, Italy and Spain. In each case, the material was cDNA or gDNA derived from T cells, B-cell-depleted T cells, or PBMCs.

As handled by the study authors: Reference gene primer amplification gave estimated nucleated cell counts. Here immunoSEQ multiplex PCR was the method, and the copy in TCRdb shows in-frame clones only, minus some. V and J calls and clone size come straight from that table; D and trimming were deduced from the DNA. The profile shows 35,000 to 45,000 clones, approximately 80% of them singletons. The receptor's source is a man aged 60 to 69 with active COVID-19. Sample: peripheral blood.

CDR3 protein: CASSHSGEQYF. CDR3 sequence (DNA): TGTGCCAGCAGCCACAGCGGGGAGCAGTACTTC. The V and J genes are TRBV25-1 and TRBJ2-7; possible D gene TRBD2, 6 bases. Germline-derived CDR1 and CDR2 are MGHDK and SYGVNS. This CDR3 region has 11 residues. V was clipped by 6 bases and J by 7 bases, with 10 bases between them.